The source of this T cell receptor (beta chain) is a study of immune cell composition in non-small cell lung cancer. Study-wide results and caveats: Roughly 75% of squamous and about 30% of adenocarcinoma cases had tumour-associated clones >0.5%. TIL tumour reactivity correlated with maximal tumour-associated clone frequency in adenocarcinoma.

Normal lung was sampled as far from the tumour as possible, at least 3 cm. DNA was extracted from unsorted cell suspensions stored frozen. Of note for this clone: What it recognizes is unknown.

V shed 3 bases and J 5 bases; nucleotides not matched to a gene: 18. CDR3 length equals 18 residues. Germline values: CDR1 KGHSH, CDR2 LQKENI. TCRdb keeps only in-frame clones here, not all; method: immunoSEQ multiplex PCR. The sample includes 6,500 to 7,000 clones, 84% of them seen just once. V gene TRBV18 combines with J gene TRBJ1-1; 7 bases match TRBD1. The receptor's source is a human donor with non-small cell lung cancer. The sequenced sample was non-adjacent lung tissue. For the CDR3, the DNA is TGTGCCAGCTCACCTCGACAGGGCTTTTCCCTGGGTCTAACTGAAGCTTTCTTT. Translation gives CASSPRQGFSLGLTEAFF. Looking up the rest from reference TRBV18 and TRBJ1-1 gives the full variable domain: NAGVMQNPRHLVRRRGQEARLRCSPMKGHSHVYWYRQLPEEGLKFMVYLQKENIIDESGMPKERFSAEFPKEGPSILRIQQVVRGDSAAYFCASSPRQGFSLGLTEAFFGQGTRLTVV.